The present TCR beta chain was sequenced within a study of response to subunit inactivated influenza vaccine. Study-wide findings and caveats: Authors proposed each seasonal influenza vaccination draws in few new T cells.

The CDR3 is 16 residues long. Germline V gene lookup returns CDR1 WNHNN and CDR2 SYGVQD (reference sequence). The V and J ends lost 3 bases and 6 bases respectively, with 17 bases between them. TCRdb recomputed calls from the RT-PCR reads with MiXCR, one row per CDR3 protein. The repertoire holds under 750,000 distinct CDR3 sequences, 12% seen once, with roughly 10% in the top ten. This clonotype appeared a few times. Its target is unknown. This receptor was obtained from a man aged 45-65 years who received an inactivated influenza vaccine. The source was PBMCs from blood, collected on the day of vaccination. The chain recombines TRBV10-1 with TRBJ2-2; weak D call: TRBD2 (5 bases). The CDR3 nucleotides read TGCGCCAGCAGTGAAGAATATAGTAACGGGGCCGGGGAGCTGTTTTTT. The encoded protein is CASSEEYSNGAGELFF.